Each of the 28 T cell receptor beta chains below was sequenced from the same sample in a study of blood T cell repertoires in COVID-19. The assay was immunoSEQ multiplex PCR, and TCRdb's table has in-frame clones only and misses some. The sample records over 40,000 clones, about 90% being singletons. Sequences were obtained from peripheral blood. The receptors stem from an older man with active COVID-19.

The chain couples TRBV5-1 to TRBJ2-5; TRBD1 aligns across 7 bases. Germline CDR1 reads SGHRS; CDR2 reads YFSETQ. Losses at the gene ends were 4 bases for V and 1 base for J; bases not matched to a gene: 4. The CDR3 runs 14 residues. The CDR3 region is CASSPGTAQETQYF. The CDR3 DNA follows: TGCGCCAGCAGCCCCGGGACAGCCCAAGAGACCCAGTACTTC.

The chain uses TRBV3-1 (or the pseudogene TRBV3-2) and TRBJ2-3; no clear D. CDR1 and CDR2 (germline): LGHDT, YNNKEL (reference sequence). V dropped 1 base and J dropped 0 bases, with 14 bases sitting between them. This CDR3 is built from 17 residues. The CDR3 spells CASSQAARGFSTDTQYF. Here the CDR3 DNA reads TGTGCCAGCAGCCAAGCGGCTAGAGGATTTAGCACAGATACGCAGTATTTT.

V gene TRBV6-6 combines with J gene TRBJ1-1, with 9 positions matching TRBD1. This CDR3 is 14 amino acids long. CDR1 MNHNY and CDR2 SVGAGI come from the germline V gene (reference sequence). V gave up 0 bases and J gave up 8 bases; unmatched junction bases: 4. The CDR3 spells CASSYSWDRAEAFF. The CDR3 region has the DNA TGTGCCAGCAGTTACTCCTGGGACAGGGCGGAAGCTTTCTTT.

The chain recombines TRBV4-3 with TRBJ2-7; no firm D call. Trimming removed 0 bases at V and 2 bases at J, with 8 bases between. Germline V gives CDR1 LGHNA, CDR2 YSLEER. The CDR3 covers 14 residues. CDR3 loop: CASSQDWPAYEQYF. CDR3 sequence (DNA): TGCGCCAGCAGCCAAGATTGGCCAGCCTACGAGCAGTACTTC.

V gene TRBV7-2 combines with J gene TRBJ2-4; 13 bases map to TRBD2. The trim removed 5 bases at V and 8 bases at J, leaving 9 bases unmatched. This CDR3 region has 16 residues. Germline assignment: CDR1 SGHTA and CDR2 FQGNSA. CDR3 in DNA: TGTGCCAGCAGCCCCACTAGCGGGGGGGCCAGAGACATTCAGTACTTC. Translation: CASSPTSGGARDIQYF. The full variable domain, rest sourced from reference TRBV7-2 and TRBJ2-4, is GAGVSQSPSNKVTEKGKDVELRCDPISGHTALYWYRQSLGQGLEFLIYFQGNSAPDKSGLPSDRFSAERTGGSVSTLTIQRTQQEDSAVYLCASSPTSGGARDIQYFGAGTRLSVL.

This chain joins TRBV19 and TRBJ2-5; D unresolved. The CDR3 spans 13 residues. Germline V gives CDR1 LNHDA, CDR2 SQIVND (reference sequence). Trimming shortened V by 2 bases and J by 1 base, and 5 bases separated the two germline ends. The CDR3 DNA follows: TGTGCCAGTAGTATAAACGGCCAAGAGACCCAGTACTTC. It yields the protein CASSINGQETQYF. The entire variable domain, with the rest obtained from reference TRBV19 and TRBJ2-5, is as follows: DGGITQSPKYLFRKEGQNVTLSCEQNLNHDAMYWYRQDPGQGLRLIYYSQIVNDFQKGDIAEGYSVSREKKESFPLTVTSAQKNPTAFYLCASSINGQETQYFGPGTRLLVL.

The V call is TRBV30, the J call TRBJ2-7, with unresolved D. Trimming took 1 base from V and 3 from J, leaving 10 bases between them. Looked up from germline, CDR1 is GTSNPN and CDR2 is SVGIG (reference sequence). The CDR3 is 13 amino acids. The CDR3 loop reads CAWSAQVYYEQYF. CDR3 DNA: TGTGCCTGGAGTGCCCAGGTATACTACGAGCAGTACTTC.

The chain uses TRBV10-3 and TRBJ2-7; 7 bases agree with TRBD1. CDR1 and CDR2 from the germline V gene are ENHRY and SYGVKD. The trim removed 2 bases at V and 3 bases at J, leaving 10 bases unmatched. The CDR3 runs to 16 residues. CDR3 DNA sequence: TGTGCCATCAGTGAGAGACAGGGTTTAGGCGGCTACGAGCAGTACTTC. This translates into CAISERQGLGGYEQYF.

The V call is TRBV18, the J call TRBJ1-2; 8 bases align to TRBD1. Germline V gene data show CDR1 as KGHSH and CDR2 as LQKENI. Germline trimming cut 3 bases from V and 8 bases from J; bases unmatched to any gene: 14. The CDR3 runs to 16 residues. DNA for the CDR3: TGTGCCAGCTCACCCCGCCGCGCCGGGACAGGAGGCGGCTACACCTTC. It yields the protein CASSPRRAGTGGGYTF.

The V call is TRBV2, the J call TRBJ2-7; 8 bases map to TRBD1. The trim removed 5 bases at V and 2 bases at J, leaving 5 bases unmatched. The CDR3 totals 14 residues. CDR1 is SNHLY and CDR2 is FYNNEI in the germline V gene. The CDR3 sequence is CASSSGQVPYEQYF. CDR3 bases: TGTGCCAGCAGTTCGGGACAGGTGCCCTACGAGCAGTACTTC. Together with reference TRBV2 and TRBJ2-7, the CDR3 gives the full variable domain: EPEVTQTPSHQVTQMGQEVILRCVPISNHLYFYWYRQILGQKVEFLVSFYNNEISEKSEIFDDQFSVERPDGSNFTLKIRSTKLEDSAMYFCASSSGQVPYEQYFGPGTRLTVT.

The rearrangement links TRBV15 to TRBJ1-3; TRBD1 is a possible D gene (5 bases). The ends were cut back, 8 bases at V and 3 bases at J, with 14 bases in the middle. The CDR3 extends over 14 amino acids. Germline assignment: CDR1 LNHNV and CDR2 YYDKDF (reference sequence). The CDR3 sequence: CATSPGMDGNTIYF. The CDR3 bases are TGTGCCACCTCCCCAGGGATGGATGGAAACACCATATATTTT.

V is TRBV15 and J is TRBJ2-5; TRBD2 matches at 10 bases. Germline-derived CDR1 and CDR2 are LNHNV and YYDKDF (reference sequence). The CDR3 is 18 amino acids. The junction had 13 bases not matched to a gene; V was cut back by 0 bases and J by 6 bases. The CDR3 DNA sequence: TGTGCCACCAGCAGAGATCGAAGCGGGGGGGCCAGTGGAAAGACCCAGTACTTC. This codes for CATSRDRSGGASGKTQYF.

This clone turned up a few times. The gene calls are TRBV27 and TRBJ1-1, with D hard to call. The ends were cut back, 7 bases at V and 0 bases at J, with 15 bases in the middle. CDR3 size: 15 residues. Per the germline V gene, CDR1 is MNHEY and CDR2 is SMNVEV (reference sequence). The DNA for the CDR3 is TGTGCCAGCACCAAAGGTGGGCAGATGAACACTGAAGCTTTCTTT. Its translation is CASTKGGQMNTEAFF.

The chain couples TRBV2 to TRBJ2-1; 13 bases match TRBD2. CDR1 SNHLY and CDR2 FYNNEI come from the germline V gene. Trimming removed 6 bases from V and 6 bases from J; junction bases left unmatched: 5. The CDR3 sequence is 15 residues long. This CDR3 reads CASRRLAGGSNEQFF. The CDR3 nucleotides read TGTGCCAGCAGACGACTAGCGGGGGGAAGCAATGAGCAGTTCTTC.

The chain uses TRBV20-1 and TRBJ2-5; 10 bases agree with TRBD2. The CDR3 runs 16 residues. Trimming removed 3 bases from V and 4 bases from J; junction bases left unmatched: 11. Germline V gives CDR1 DFQATT, CDR2 SNEGSKA (reference sequence). DNA for the CDR3: TGCAGTGCTAGTGGGGCTAGCGGGGGATGGGGAGAGACCCAGTACTTC. It translates to CSASGASGGWGETQYF.

This sequence joins TRBV19 and TRBJ1-4; the D gene is possibly TRBD1 (6 bases). Between the trimmed V and J ends, which lost 4 bases and 0 bases, there was a span of 15 bases. Germline CDR1 reads LNHDA; CDR2 reads SQIVND (reference sequence). This CDR3 region has 17 residues. The CDR3 protein is CASSKTGLGATNEKLFF. The CDR3 DNA follows: TGTGCCAGTAGTAAGACAGGTTTGGGAGCAACTAATGAAAAACTGTTTTTT.

V gene TRBV6-6 combines with J gene TRBJ1-3, with 7 bases matching TRBD1. The V gene's germline CDR1 is MNHNY and CDR2 SVGAGI (reference sequence). The junction had 10 bases not matched to a gene; V was cut back by 5 bases and J by 0 bases. The CDR3 runs to 17 residues. CDR3 sequence (DNA): TGTGCCAGCAGTCTAGCCGGGACAGCAAACTCTGGAAACACCATATATTTT. Translating it yields CASSLAGTANSGNTIYF.

This clone was seen only a few times. This chain links TRBV28 with TRBJ1-5; 7 nucleotides align to TRBD1. CDR3 length: 13 residues. V was pared by 10 bases and J by 3 bases, with 6 bases of the junction left unmatched. Germline V CDR1 and CDR2: MDHEN, SYDVKM. CDR3 sequence reads: CATLGQNNQPQHF. The CDR3 DNA is TGTGCCACCCTGGGACAGAACAATCAGCCCCAGCATTTT.

The V gene is TRBV12-3 or TRBV12-4, the J gene TRBJ2-1; 9 bases match TRBD2. V lost 7 bases, J lost 8 bases, and 6 bases stayed unmatched. This CDR3 has 13 amino acids. The CDR3 spells CASNERGAYEQFF. In DNA form, the CDR3 reads TGTGCCAGCAACGAGCGGGGGGCATATGAGCAGTTCTTC.

This clone was seen only once. The CDR3 sequence is CASSSRAASDTQYF. Here the CDR3 DNA reads TGTGCCAGCAGCTCGCGAGCTGCTTCAGATACGCAGTATTTT. This rearrangement joins TRBV7-2 to TRBJ2-3; no firm D call. Trimming cost V 4 bases and J 4 bases, with 12 bases left between them. The CDR3 is 14 amino acids. The germline gives CDR1 SGHTA, CDR2 FQGNSA.

The J gene is TRBJ2-2, the V gene TRBV5-6, with 10 nucleotides matching TRBD2. This CDR3 contains 15 residues. CDR1 and CDR2 (germline): SGHDT, YYEEEE. After removal of 3 bases from V and 2 bases from J, the junction contained 1 base not matched to a gene. The CDR3 DNA reads as TGTGCCAGCAGCTCTAGCGGGGGTAACACCGGGGAGCTGTTTTTT. It translates to CASSSSGGNTGELFF.

As for this clone: The limits of the CDR3 on the DNA are not certain, so only TCRdb's listed CDR3 is given. The V call is TRBV21-1, the J call TRBJ1-1; the table calls TRBD1, which could not be checked here. TRBV21-1 is reported as a pseudogene. The length of the CDR3 is 19 amino acids, counting both ends. CDR3 protein: CASSKGWGQGSVMNTEAFF.

J is TRBJ2-1 and V is TRBV27; 8 bases are a match to TRBD1. Germline assignment: CDR1 MNHEY and CDR2 SMNVEV (reference sequence). CDR3 size: 14 residues. V dropped 6 bases and J dropped 2; count of bases not matched to a gene: 3. The CDR3 spells CASRRTGTYNEQFF. The CDR3 DNA sequence: TGTGCCAGCAGACGGACAGGGACCTACAATGAGCAGTTCTTC.

The chain has TRBV27 and TRBJ2-7; the D is unclear. Germline lookup yields CDR1 MNHEY and CDR2 SMNVEV (reference sequence). Trimming cost V 0 bases and J 3 bases, with 6 bases left between them. The CDR3 loop spans 13 amino acids. CDR3 region: CASSLSPSYEQYF. CDR3 DNA: TGTGCCAGCAGTTTATCTCCCAGCTACGAGCAGTACTTC.

The J gene is TRBJ1-2, the V gene TRBV4-3, with D possibly matching TRBD1 (5 bases). The CDR3 has 17 residues. Germline CDR1 reads LGHNA; CDR2 reads YSLEER. The V and J ends lost 0 bases and 4 bases respectively, with 18 bases between them. The CDR3 DNA reads TGCGCCAGCAGCCAAGATATTGCTCCGACAGTGATCTATGGCTACACCTTC. Protein sequence: CASSQDIAPTVIYGYTF.

The gene calls are TRBV5-1 and TRBJ1-1, with 8 bases fitting TRBD1. V lost 3 bases to trimming and J lost 1 base; unmatched junction nucleotides: 5. The CDR3 contains 15 residues. From germline, CDR1 is SGHRS and CDR2 YFSETQ. CDR3 in DNA: TGCGCCAGCAGCTCCGGGACAGGAGCGAACACTGAAGCTTTCTTT. Its protein is CASSSGTGANTEAFF.

This clone appeared a single time. The chain combines TRBV19 with TRBJ2-7, with D perhaps matching TRBD1 (7 bases). Per germline, CDR1 LNHDA and CDR2 SQIVND (reference sequence). The CDR3 consists of 14 residues. V lost 7 bases and J lost 3, with 16 bases in between. The CDR3 spells CASKPGTAGYEQYF. Written as DNA, the CDR3 is TGTGCCAGTAAACCAGGGACAGCGGGCTACGAGCAGTACTTC.

J is TRBJ2-7 and V is TRBV11-3, with 9 positions matching TRBD1. The CDR3 is 14 residues long. Germline CDR1 and CDR2: SGHNT and YENEEA. V shed 5 bases and J 2 bases; nucleotides not matched to a gene: 4. The DNA of the CDR3 is TGTGCCAGCAGCCTGGGACAGGGAGCCTACGAGCAGTACTTC. Its translation is CASSLGQGAYEQYF.